Listed below are T cell receptor beta chains from one sample, sequenced in a study of response to subunit inactivated influenza vaccine. TCRdb passed the RT-PCR reads through MiXCR, listing each CDR3 protein once. The table has 590,000 or so distinct CDR3 sequences, around 15% seen once. The sample in question was PBMCs from blood, obtained 14 to 15 days before vaccination. The receptors derive from a man in his fifties or sixties who received an inactivated influenza vaccine. Each CDR3 is given with its conserved first and last residue. The D gene is left open where the match is weak. Clone size is shown for a subset of rows, as once, few, many or a class of expanded clone.

d_call,clone_size,v_call,j_call,cdr3_nt,cdr3_aa
.,few,TRBV10-3,TRBJ1-2,TGTGCCATCAGTGAGAGCAGGGAACGCTACACCTTC,CAISESRERYTF
TRBD1,many,TRBV6-6,TRBJ2-7,TGTGCCAGCAGTTACGGGACAGGGGGTGAGCAGTACTTC,CASSYGTGGEQYF
TRBD1,.,TRBV25-1,TRBJ1-1,TGTGCCAGCAGTGCGGGACAGGGCACTGAAGCTTTCTTT,CASSAGQGTEAFF
TRBD1,many,TRBV10-3,TRBJ2-7,TGTGCCATCAGTGTTGACAGGGGATCGACGGGGGAGCAGTACTTC,CAISVDRGSTGEQYF
TRBD2,.,TRBV6-1,TRBJ2-3,TGTGCCAGCAGAGTTGGGACTAGCGGCACAGATACGCAGTATTTT,CASRVGTSGTDTQYF
.,many,TRBV6-2/TRBV6-3,TRBJ1-2,TGTGCCAGCAGTTACATTCCACGGAGGGGGTATTATGGCTACACCTTC,CASSYIPRRGYYGYTF
TRBD1,few,TRBV6-2/TRBV6-3,TRBJ2-2,TGTGCCAGCACCAGGCCACAGGGGGCCGGGGAGCTGTTTTTT,CASTRPQGAGELFF
TRBD2,.,TRBV6-1,TRBJ2-7,TGTGCCAGCAGCCATGCTAGCGGGAGCGGGTCCTACGAGCAGTACTTC,CASSHASGSGSYEQYF
TRBD1,.,TRBV7-9,TRBJ1-2,TGTGCCAGCAGCTGGACAGGGGACGTGGCGGCTAACTATGGCTACACCTTC,CASSWTGDVAANYGYTF
.,many,TRBV5-1,TRBJ2-5,TGCGCCAGCAGCTCCGGAACAGGACCCCAAGAGACCCAGTACTTC,CASSSGTGPQETQYF
.,few,TRBV15,TRBJ2-2,TGTGCCACCAGCAGAGCCCTCACCGGGGAGCTGTTTTTT,CATSRALTGELFF
.,many,TRBV12-3/TRBV12-4,TRBJ2-2,TGTGCCAGCAGTTTTTGGGGGGCAGGAGCCGGGGAGCTGTTTTTT,CASSFWGAGAGELFF
TRBD2,few,TRBV20-1,TRBJ2-1,TGCAGTGCTGAGGCTAGCGGGAGGGCCAATGAGCAGTTCTTC,CSAEASGRANEQFF
TRBD1,few,TRBV5-1,TRBJ2-7,TGCGCCAGCAGTAAAACAGGGGGTCACGAGCAGTACTTC,CASSKTGGHEQYF
.,.,TRBV20-1,TRBJ1-1,TGCAGTGCTAGAGTTGGCAATCTGAACACTGAAGCTTTCTTT,CSARVGNLNTEAFF
.,.,TRBV6-2/TRBV6-3,TRBJ2-2,TGTGCCAGCATCAGAAAAGGCGCAGGGGTTAGGAACACCGGGGAGCTGTTTTTT,CASIRKGAGVRNTGELFF
.,few,TRBV12-3/TRBV12-4,TRBJ1-3,TGTGCCAGCAGTTTATTTGGACGTTACTCTGGAAACACCATATATTTT,CASSLFGRYSGNTIYF
.,few,TRBV15,TRBJ1-1,TGTGCCACAGAGATAAGGCCTAACACTGAAGCTTTCTTT,CATEIRPNTEAFF
.,.,TRBV12-3/TRBV12-4,TRBJ2-5,TGTGCCAGCAGCACAGTCGGAGGGGTTGAGAACCAAGAGACCCAGTACTTC,CASSTVGGVENQETQYF
TRBD1,few,TRBV28,TRBJ1-4,TGTGCCAGCAGTATACAACAGGGGAAGGAAAAACTGTTTTTT,CASSIQQGKEKLFF
TRBD2,few,TRBV7-2,TRBJ2-7,TGTGCCAGCAGCATAGCGGGACTAGCGGTGTCAACCTACGAGCAGTACTTC,CASSIAGLAVSTYEQYF
.,few,TRBV4-3,TRBJ1-1,TGCGCCAGCAGCCAAGATGGGGTTACAAACACTGAAGCTTTCTTT,CASSQDGVTNTEAFF
.,few,TRBV5-1,TRBJ2-7,TGCGCCAGCGGCACCGGGGACCGATTCTCCTACGAGCAGTACTTC,CASGTGDRFSYEQYF
.,.,TRBV20-1,TRBJ2-7,TGCAGTGCCCCACACCACTACGAGCAGTACTTC,CSAPHHYEQYF
.,.,TRBV6-1,TRBJ2-3,TGTGCCAGCAGATCTCCCAGGACAGATACGCAGTATTTT,CASRSPRTDTQYF
.,.,TRBV4-2,TRBJ2-1,TGTGCCGGCAGCACCGAAGCGTCGGAGCAGTTCTTC,CAGSTEASEQFF
TRBD1,few,TRBV5-6,TRBJ2-7,TGTGCCAGCAGCTTGTACGACAGGGACTCCTACGAGCAGTACTTC,CASSLYDRDSYEQYF
TRBD2,.,TRBV2,TRBJ2-2,TGTGCCAGCAGACAGCGGGAAAGTCACGGGGAGCTGTTTTTT,CASRQRESHGELFF
.,few,TRBV12-3/TRBV12-4,TRBJ1-5,TGTGCCAGCAGTCTCACAGGGAGATATCAGCCCCAGCATTTT,CASSLTGRYQPQHF
.,.,TRBV6-1,TRBJ1-5,TGTGCCAGCAGTGAACGGACAACTGGGAGGAATCAGCCCCAGCATTTT,CASSERTTGRNQPQHF
.,.,TRBV20-1,TRBJ2-5,TGCAGTGCTAGAAACACAGTTGGCGGAGAGACCCAGTACTTC,CSARNTVGGETQYF
.,few,TRBV6-1,TRBJ1-1,TGTGCCAGCAGGGACAGCCCTAACACTGAAGCTTTCTTT,CASRDSPNTEAFF
TRBD1,.,TRBV6-1,TRBJ2-2,TGTGCCAGCAGTCCCCGAGGGACAGGGTTTATAATAGGCACCGGGGAGCTGTTTTTT,CASSPRGTGFIIGTGELFF